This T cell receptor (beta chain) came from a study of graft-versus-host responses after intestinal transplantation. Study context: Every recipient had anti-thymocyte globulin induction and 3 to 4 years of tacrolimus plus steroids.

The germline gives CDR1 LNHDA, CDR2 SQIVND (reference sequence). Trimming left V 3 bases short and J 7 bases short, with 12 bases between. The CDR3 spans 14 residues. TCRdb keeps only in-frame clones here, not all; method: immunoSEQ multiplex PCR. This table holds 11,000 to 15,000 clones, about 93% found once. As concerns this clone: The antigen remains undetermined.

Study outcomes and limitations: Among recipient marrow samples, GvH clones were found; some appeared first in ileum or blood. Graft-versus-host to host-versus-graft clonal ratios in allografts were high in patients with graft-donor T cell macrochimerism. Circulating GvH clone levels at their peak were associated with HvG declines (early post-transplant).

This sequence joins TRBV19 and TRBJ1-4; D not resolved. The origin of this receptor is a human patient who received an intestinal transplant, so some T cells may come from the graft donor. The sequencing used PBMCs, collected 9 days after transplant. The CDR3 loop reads CASSMRGGREKLFF. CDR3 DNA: TGTGCCAGTAGTATGCGGGGAGGACGTGAAAAACTGTTTTTT. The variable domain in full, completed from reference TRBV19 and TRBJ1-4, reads DGGITQSPKYLFRKEGQNVTLSCEQNLNHDAMYWYRQDPGQGLRLIYYSQIVNDFQKGDIAEGYSVSREKKESFPLTVTSAQKNPTAFYLCASSMRGGREKLFFGSGTQLSVL.